A selection of T cell receptor beta chains follows, all from one sample in a study of T cells in Graves' hyperthyroidism and ophthalmopathy. TCRdb reprocessed the multiplex PCR reads with MiXCR, giving one entry per CDR3 protein. The sample has about 420,000 distinct CDR3 sequences; around 15% are singletons. Source material: blood. Receptors were obtained from a woman between 18 and 29 years old with Graves' hyperthyroidism. Both conserved end residues are part of each CDR3. The D gene is left open where the match is weak. Not every row has a clone size; where given, it reads once, few, many or a size class.

TRBJ1-6 TRBV7-2 NA NA TGTGCCAGCAGCTCAGGACAATATAATTCACCCCTCCACTTT CASSSGQYNSPLHF
TRBJ1-2 TRBV3-1 NA NA TGTGCCAGCAGCCAAGAAAGGAAGGTTGGCTACACCTTC CASSQERKVGYTF
TRBJ1-5 TRBV6-2/TRBV6-3 NA NA TGTGCCAGCAGTTACTCCAGGGAGCAGCATTTT CASSYSREQHF
TRBJ1-4 TRBV10-3 many TRBD1 TGTGCCATCAGGGGGACAGGGAATGAAAAACTGTTTTTT CAIRGTGNEKLFF
TRBJ2-5 TRBV7-3 many TRBD2 TGTGCCAGCAGCTCCGAGGATCTAATCGCGGCGGGAGGCCTACAAGAGACCCAGTACTTC CASSSEDLIAAGGLQETQYF
TRBJ2-3 TRBV4-1 few TRBD1 TGCGCCAGCAGCCTCCGGGACAGAAGCACAGATACGCAGTATTTT CASSLRDRSTDTQYF
TRBJ1-1 TRBV28 many NA TGTGCCAGCGGACCGGGACTGAACACTGAAGCTTTCTTT CASGPGLNTEAFF
TRBJ1-5 TRBV28 few NA TGTGCCAGCCGAAGACGGGGGGATAGCAATCAGCCCCAGCATTTT CASRRRGDSNQPQHF
TRBJ2-1 TRBV6-1 few NA TGTGCCAGCAGTGAACTGAGGATAAGATACAATGAGCAGTTCTTC CASSELRIRYNEQFF
TRBJ1-5 TRBV28 NA NA TGTGCCAGCAGTCTACCTCTGGACCCCCAAGGGTATCAGCCCCAGCATTTT CASSLPLDPQGYQPQHF
TRBJ1-3 TRBV11-2 many NA TGTGCCAGCAGCTTAGGCAGGGCCACTGGAAACACCATATATTTT CASSLGRATGNTIYF
TRBJ2-5 TRBV27 many NA TGTGCCAGCAGTTTTGGAACCAGGTCCTTC CASSFGTRSF
TRBJ2-7 TRBV11-2 NA NA NA CASSFYICSARGGSQGEQYF
TRBJ2-7 TRBV27 many NA TGTGCCAGCAGTGGAAGAGGACAAGCCTCCTACGAGCAGTACTTC CASSGRGQASYEQYF
TRBJ2-1 TRBV7-9 many TRBD2 TGTGCCAGCAGCCTGGGGTGGGACTACCAGAGCTCCTACAATGAGCAGTTCTTC CASSLGWDYQSSYNEQFF
TRBJ1-1 TRBV7-9 many TRBD1 TGTGCCAGCAGCTTCTTGGGACAGGCTAACACTGAAGCTTTCTTT CASSFLGQANTEAFF
TRBJ1-6 TRBV6-1 few TRBD1 TGTGCCAGCAGTGGGGGGACAGGTGGAAATTCACCCCTCCACTTT CASSGGTGGNSPLHF
TRBJ2-1 TRBV6-1 NA NA TGTGCCAGCAGCCCCCCCGGAGTCTCTTACAATGAGCAGTTCTTC CASSPPGVSYNEQFF
TRBJ2-1 TRBV25-1 NA NA TGTGCCAGCAGTGAATTGGGGGGAGACAATGAGCAGTTCTTC CASSELGGDNEQFF
TRBJ2-7 TRBV5-8 many NA TGTGCCAGCAGCTTGTTTAACCAAGGGGTCTACGAGCAGTACTTC CASSLFNQGVYEQYF
TRBJ1-2 TRBV30 NA NA TGTGCCTGGATTAGCGTGGGCTATGGCTACACCTTC CAWISVGYGYTF
TRBJ2-7 TRBV6-1 many NA TGTGCCAGCAGTGAAAATCCGGGCTCCTACGAGCAGTACTTC CASSENPGSYEQYF
TRBJ1-4 TRBV5-1 many NA TGCGCCAGCAGCCCCAAGGGACAAGATGAAAAACTGTTTTTT CASSPKGQDEKLFF
TRBJ2-2 TRBV6-1 few NA TGTGCCAGCAGGATACCAGGGGGAGGGGGGGAGCTGTTTTTT CASRIPGGGGELFF